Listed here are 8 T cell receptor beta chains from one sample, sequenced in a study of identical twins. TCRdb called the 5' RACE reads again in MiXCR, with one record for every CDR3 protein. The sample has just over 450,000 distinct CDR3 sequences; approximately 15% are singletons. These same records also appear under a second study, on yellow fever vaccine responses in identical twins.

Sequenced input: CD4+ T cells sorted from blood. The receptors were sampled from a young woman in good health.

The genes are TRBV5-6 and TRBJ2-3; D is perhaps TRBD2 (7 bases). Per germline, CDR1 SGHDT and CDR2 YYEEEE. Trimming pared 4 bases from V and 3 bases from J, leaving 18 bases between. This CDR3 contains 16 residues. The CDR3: CASSPRGAARTDTQYF. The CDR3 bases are TGTGCCAGCAGCCCTCGGGGGGCTGCAAGAACAGATACGCAGTATTTT.

The CDR3 coding sequence is TGTGCCAGCAGTTTAAGCTTCCGACAGGGGGACTACGAGCAGTACTTC. Translation: CASSLSFRQGDYEQYF. The chain joins TRBV28 to TRBJ2-7; 9 bases match TRBD1. The length of the CDR3 is 16 residues. Per the germline V gene, CDR1 is MDHEN and CDR2 is SYDVKM. V trimming: 2 bases; J trimming: 3 bases; junction bases outside the gene matches: 8. The full variable domain, in which reference TRBV28 and TRBJ2-7 provide the parts outside the CDR3, is DVKVTQSSRYLVKRTGEKVFLECVQDMDHENMFWYRQDPGLGLRLIYFSYDVKMKEKGDIPEGYSVSREKKERFSLILESASTNQTSMYLCASSLSFRQGDYEQYFGPGTRLTVT.

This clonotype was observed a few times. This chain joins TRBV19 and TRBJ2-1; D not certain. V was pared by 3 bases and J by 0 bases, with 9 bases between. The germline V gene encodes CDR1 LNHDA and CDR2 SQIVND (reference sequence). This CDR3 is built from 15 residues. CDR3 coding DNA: TGTGCCAGTAGTATCCGCGGTAGCTCCTACAATGAGCAGTTCTTC. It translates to CASSIRGSSYNEQFF.

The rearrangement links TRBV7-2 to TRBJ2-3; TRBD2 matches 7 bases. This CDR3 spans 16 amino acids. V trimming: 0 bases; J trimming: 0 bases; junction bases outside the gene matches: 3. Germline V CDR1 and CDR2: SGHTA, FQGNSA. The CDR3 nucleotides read TGTGCCAGCAGCTTAGCGGGAGGGCCTAGCACAGATACGCAGTATTTT. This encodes CASSLAGGPSTDTQYF. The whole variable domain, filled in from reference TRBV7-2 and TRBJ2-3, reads GAGVSQSPSNKVTEKGKDVELRCDPISGHTALYWYRQSLGQGLEFLIYFQGNSAPDKSGLPSDRFSAERTGGSVSTLTIQRTQQEDSAVYLCASSLAGGPSTDTQYFGPGTRLTVL.

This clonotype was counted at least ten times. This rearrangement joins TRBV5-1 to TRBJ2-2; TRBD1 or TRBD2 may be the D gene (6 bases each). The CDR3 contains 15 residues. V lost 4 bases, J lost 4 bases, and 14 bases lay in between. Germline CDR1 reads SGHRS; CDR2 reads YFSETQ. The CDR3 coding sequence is TGCGCCAGCAGCCCCGGGGGCAGGAGCACCGGGGAGCTGTTTTTT. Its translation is CASSPGGRSTGELFF.

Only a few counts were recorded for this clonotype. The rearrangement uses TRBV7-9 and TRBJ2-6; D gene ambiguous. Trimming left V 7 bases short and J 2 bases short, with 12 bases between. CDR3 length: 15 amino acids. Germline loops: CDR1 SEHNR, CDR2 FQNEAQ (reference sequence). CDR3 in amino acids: CASTVSQAGANVLTF. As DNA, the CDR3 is TGTGCCAGCACTGTTAGTCAGGCTGGGGCCAACGTCCTGACTTTC.

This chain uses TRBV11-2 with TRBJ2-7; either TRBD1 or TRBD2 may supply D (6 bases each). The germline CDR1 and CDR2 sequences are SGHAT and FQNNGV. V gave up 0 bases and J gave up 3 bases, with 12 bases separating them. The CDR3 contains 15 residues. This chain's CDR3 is CASSLDRRGVYEQYF. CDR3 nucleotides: TGTGCCAGCAGCTTAGATAGGAGGGGGGTCTACGAGCAGTACTTC.

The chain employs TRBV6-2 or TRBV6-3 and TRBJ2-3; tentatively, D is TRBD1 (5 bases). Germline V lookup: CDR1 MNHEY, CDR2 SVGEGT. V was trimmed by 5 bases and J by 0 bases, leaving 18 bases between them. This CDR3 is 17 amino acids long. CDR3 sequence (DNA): TGTGCCAGCAGTGGAGTGGGGCGGCGTCCAAGCACAGATACGCAGTATTTT. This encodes CASSGVGRRPSTDTQYF.